Each of the 32 T cell receptor beta chains below was sequenced from the same sample in a study of T cells in Graves' hyperthyroidism and ophthalmopathy. What was amplified from RNA transcripts were TCR beta CDR3 regions. HTBI primers drove first-round RT-PCR of the TCR CDR3. TCRdb called the multiplex PCR reads again in MiXCR, with one record for every CDR3 protein. This table has about 600,000 distinct CDR3 sequences, 16% appearing once. The sample comprised blood. The receptors come from a woman in her thirties or forties with Graves' ophthalmopathy.

This clonotype has a handful of counts. Here the CDR3 DNA reads TGTGCCAGCAGTTACGACTGGGGAGAAAAACTGTTTTTT. Residues: CASSYDWGEKLFF. The rearrangement joins TRBV6-5 to TRBJ1-4; D not resolved. Trimming removed 2 bases from V and 8 bases from J, with 9 bases in between. CDR1 is MNHEY, CDR2 SVGAGI, per germline. The CDR3 is made up of 13 amino acids.

The genes are TRBV27 and TRBJ1-4; TRBD1 matches at 8 bases. The CDR3 has 15 amino acids. J was trimmed by 7 bases and V by 1 base; bases with no gene match: 5. Germline CDR1 MNHEY, CDR2 SMNVEV (reference sequence). The CDR3 coding sequence is TGTGCCAGCAGTTTATTCGGACAGGGTAGTGAAAAACTGTTTTTT. It encodes CASSLFGQGSEKLFF.

Worth noting for this clonotype: This may come from a read error, since a much larger clone is one base off. The chain employs TRBV6-2 or TRBV6-3 and TRBJ1-5; D is possibly TRBD1 (5 bases). CDR1 MNHEY and CDR2 SVGEGT come from the germline V gene. The ends were cut back, 5 bases at V and 4 bases at J, with 21 bases in the middle. The CDR3 totals 17 residues. The chain's CDR3 is CASSGGTVAFWNQPQHF. Here the CDR3 DNA reads TGTGCCAGCAGTGGGGGGACGGTAGCTTTTTGGAATCAGCCCCAGCATTTT.

This clonotype has a handful of counts. The gene calls are TRBV18 and TRBJ2-3, with D perhaps matching TRBD1 (5 bases). Per germline, CDR1 KGHSH and CDR2 LQKENI. Trimming removed 3 bases at V and 6 bases at J, with 10 bases between. The CDR3 is made up of 13 amino acids. CDR3 nucleotides: TGTGCCAGCTCACCGGGGCAAGAGGATACGCAGTATTTT. Translation: CASSPGQEDTQYF. Complete variable domain (other parts from reference TRBV18 and TRBJ2-3): NAGVMQNPRHLVRRRGQEARLRCSPMKGHSHVYWYRQLPEEGLKFMVYLQKENIIDESGMPKERFSAEFPKEGPSILRIQQVVRGDSAAYFCASSPGQEDTQYFGPGTRLTVL.

The rearrangement links TRBV20-1 to TRBJ2-1; D is possibly TRBD1 (6 bases). The germline V gene has CDR1 DFQATT and CDR2 SNEGSKA (reference sequence). The length of the CDR3 is 15 residues. V lost 4 bases, J lost 0 bases, and 13 bases lay in between. The DNA of the CDR3 is TGCAGTGCTACACCAACAGGGAACTCCTACAATGAGCAGTTCTTC. It codes for CSATPTGNSYNEQFF.

This sequence joins TRBV27 and TRBJ2-3; D uncertain. The CDR3 is 14 residues long. Per germline, CDR1 MNHEY and CDR2 SMNVEV (reference sequence). Trimming took 4 bases from V and 10 from J, leaving 18 bases between them. CDR3 coding DNA: TGTGCCAGCAGTTCTACCCGACTTCCCCTGGCGCAGTATTTT. This translates into CASSSTRLPLAQYF.

This chain uses TRBV25-1 with TRBJ2-3; 7 positions agree with TRBD2. The CDR3 consists of 16 residues. Trimming at V came to 6 bases and at J to 3 bases, leaving 12 bases not matched to a gene. Per the germline V gene, CDR1 is MGHDK and CDR2 is SYGVNS. The CDR3 sequence is CASRLRDYSLTDTQYF. Written as DNA, the CDR3 is TGTGCCAGCAGACTCCGGGACTACTCCTTGACAGATACGCAGTATTTT.

The chain couples TRBV29-1 to TRBJ2-3; D is unclear. CDR1 is SQVTM, CDR2 ANQGSEA, per germline. V lost 7 bases and J lost 4, with 12 bases in between. This CDR3 is built from 12 residues. The CDR3 coding sequence is TGCAGCGCCCGAATAAACCCAGATACGCAGTATTTT. It yields the protein CSARINPDTQYF.

This clonotype was counted ten times or more. This chain joins TRBV27 and TRBJ2-7; D is perhaps TRBD1 (6 bases). The CDR3 has 15 residues. V was pared by 8 bases and J by 3 bases, with 20 bases between. Germline V gene sequence: CDR1 MNHEY, CDR2 SMNVEV (reference sequence). CDR3 residues: CASHSNEGEDYEQYF. CDR3 nucleotide sequence: TGTGCCAGCCACTCGAACGAGGGGGAAGACTACGAGCAGTACTTC.

This clonotype was observed a few times. The chain carries TRBV11-3 and TRBJ2-3; 9 nucleotides line up with TRBD2. Germline V CDR1 and CDR2: SGHNT, YENEEA. V lost 0 bases and J lost 2; bases outside the gene matches: 15. This CDR3 region has 20 residues. CDR3 protein: CASSLEGLAGSENDTDTQYF. CDR3 nucleotides: TGTGCCAGCAGCTTAGAGGGGCTAGCGGGGAGCGAAAACGACACAGATACGCAGTATTTT.

A few counts support this clonotype. This sequence joins TRBV6-1 and TRBJ2-7; 9 nucleotides align to TRBD1. The germline gives CDR1 MNHNS, CDR2 SASEGT. With 5 bases clipped from V and 6 bases from J, the junction kept 14 bases outside the gene matches. This CDR3 is 16 amino acids long. As DNA, the CDR3 is TGTGCCAGCAGTTATGTGACGGGACAGGGAGTTGTCGAGCAGTACTTC. Translation gives CASSYVTGQGVVEQYF.

This clonotype was observed many times. The V gene is TRBV5-1, the J gene TRBJ2-7; 8 nucleotides line up with TRBD1. V dropped 3 bases and J dropped 4; count of bases not matched to a gene: 6. CDR1 SGHRS and CDR2 YFSETQ come from the germline V gene. The CDR3 extends over 14 amino acids. CDR3 DNA: TGCGCCAGCAGCTCCGACAGGGGCGGTTACGAGCAGTACTTC. This sequence encodes CASSSDRGGYEQYF.

This clonotype has only a few counts. The CDR3 bases are TGCGCCAGCAGCCCCGTTGTTGTTGGGAGCTCCTATAATTCACCCCTCCACTTT. It specifies CASSPVVVGSSYNSPLHF. The chain carries TRBV5-1 and TRBJ1-6, with D unresolved. Trimming left V 4 bases short and J 0 bases short, with 17 bases between. This CDR3 is built from 18 residues. CDR1 and CDR2 from the germline V gene are SGHRS and YFSETQ.

There are many counts of this clonotype. This chain connects TRBV27 to TRBJ2-5; TRBD1 aligns across 7 bases. Germline CDR1 MNHEY, CDR2 SMNVEV (reference sequence). Unmatched junction bases numbered 8, after V lost 0 bases and J lost 7 bases. This CDR3 contains 15 residues. CDR3 DNA sequence: TGTGCCAGCAGTTTATCGTTCTCAACAGGGGCGACCCAGTACTTC. Protein: CASSLSFSTGATQYF.

The rearrangement links TRBV4-1 to TRBJ2-1; 7 bases match TRBD2. Trimming took 3 bases from V and 5 from J; bases not matched to a gene: 10. CDR3 length: 16 residues. The germline gives CDR1 MGHRA, CDR2 YSYEKL. The CDR3 spells CASSHGVASGNNEQFF. The DNA of the CDR3 is TGCGCCAGCAGCCACGGGGTGGCTAGCGGAAACAATGAGCAGTTCTTC.

This clonotype was detected ten times or more. This chain's CDR3 is CASSPAGTRNTEAFF. CDR3 DNA: TGTGCCAGCTCACCAGCTGGGACGAGGAACACTGAAGCTTTCTTT. This rearrangement joins TRBV18 to TRBJ1-1; tentatively, D is TRBD1 (5 bases). This CDR3 is built from 15 residues. Germline values: CDR1 KGHSH, CDR2 LQKENI. Trimming removed 2 bases at V and 1 base at J, with 11 bases between.

V and J are TRBV6-2 or TRBV6-3 and TRBJ2-7; D possibly uses TRBD1 or TRBD2 (5 bases each). With 4 bases removed from V and 4 bases from J, the gap between germline ends came to 17 bases. Germline CDR1 MNHEY, CDR2 SVGEGT. The CDR3 runs to 15 residues. CDR3 DNA: TGTGCCAGCAGTTCCTCTAGCAGGGTCTTTTACGAGCAGTACTTC. Amino acid sequence: CASSSSSRVFYEQYF.

There are a few counts of this clonotype. J is TRBJ2-1 and V is TRBV7-9; D is undetermined. CDR1 is SEHNR, CDR2 FQNEAQ, per germline (reference sequence). The V and J ends lost 7 bases and 9 bases respectively, with 13 bases between them. CDR3 size: 12 residues. In DNA, the CDR3 is TGTGCCAGCACCAACCGAGCTACTGAGCAGTTCTTC. This encodes CASTNRATEQFF. The full variable domain, in which reference TRBV7-9 and TRBJ2-1 provide the parts outside the CDR3, is DTGVSQNPRHKITKRGQNVTFRCDPISEHNRLYWYRQTLGQGPEFLTYFQNEAQLEKSRLLSDRFSAERPKGSFSTLEIQRTEQGDSAMYLCASTNRATEQFFGPGTRLTVL.

This clonotype occurred many times. CDR3 residues: CASRPGLAAEQFF. The CDR3 coding sequence is TGTGCCAGCAGGCCAGGACTAGCGGCTGAGCAGTTCTTC. This sequence joins TRBV28 and TRBJ2-1, with 10 positions matching TRBD2. V shed 6 bases and J 9 bases; nucleotides not matched to a gene: 5. CDR3 length: 13 amino acids. Germline loops: CDR1 MDHEN, CDR2 SYDVKM.

The chain has TRBV4-2 and TRBJ1-1; a weak D match, TRBD1 (6 bases). Germline loops: CDR1 LGHNA, CDR2 YNFKEQ. The CDR3 runs 18 residues. V gave up 0 bases and J gave up 3 bases, with 20 bases separating them. CDR3 nucleotide sequence: TGTGCCAGCAGCCAAGAGTCCCCACGTACAGGGTCGTACACTGAAGCTTTCTTT. Translated, it gives CASSQESPRTGSYTEAFF.

This clonotype was counted ten times or more. The V gene is TRBV20-1, the J gene TRBJ2-3; D is unresolved. CDR3 length: 14 amino acids. Germline assignment: CDR1 DFQATT and CDR2 SNEGSKA (reference sequence). The V and J ends lost 6 bases and 1 base respectively, with 14 bases between them. The CDR3: CSALSGVGTDTQYF. CDR3 bases: TGCAGTGCCCTTTCAGGCGTCGGCACAGATACGCAGTATTTT.

This clonotype showed up many times. This sequence joins TRBV6-1 and TRBJ2-5; D gene ambiguous. CDR1 and CDR2 from the germline V gene are MNHNS and SASEGT. The CDR3 has 12 residues. Trimming left V 10 bases short and J 1 base short, with 10 bases between. CDR3 residues: CATAGAQETQYF. The CDR3 nucleotides are TGTGCCACCGCAGGCGCCCAAGAGACCCAGTACTTC.

This chain connects TRBV13 to TRBJ2-7, with 9 bases that match TRBD2. CDR1 and CDR2 (germline): PRHDT, FYEKMQ (reference sequence). V gave up 4 bases and J gave up 3 bases; unmatched junction bases: 10. The CDR3 totals 16 residues. The CDR3 coding sequence is TGTGCCAGCAGCTCCCTACATAGCGGGGGACTCTACGAGCAGTACTTC. As protein: CASSSLHSGGLYEQYF.

The rearrangement links TRBV6-2 or TRBV6-3 to TRBJ2-1; 8 bases are a match to TRBD1. This CDR3 contains 16 residues. Germline V gene data show CDR1 as MNHEY and CDR2 as SVGEGT. The trim removed 5 bases at V and 4 bases at J, leaving 10 bases unmatched. CDR3 loop: CASSGGPGDRYNEQFF. The CDR3 DNA is TGTGCCAGCAGTGGGGGGCCCGGGGACAGGTACAATGAGCAGTTCTTC.

This sequence joins TRBV30 and TRBJ2-1, with TRBD2 matching 8 bases. V dropped 0 bases and J dropped 3; count of bases not matched to a gene: 7. The CDR3 runs 16 residues. Germline lookup yields CDR1 GTSNPN and CDR2 SVGIG (reference sequence). CDR3 region: CAWSVPSGGVYNEQFF. CDR3 DNA sequence: TGTGCCTGGAGTGTACCCTCGGGGGGGGTCTACAATGAGCAGTTCTTC. The variable domain in full, completed from reference TRBV30 and TRBJ2-1, reads SQTIHQWPATLVQPVGSPLSLECTVEGTSNPNLYWYRQAAGRGLQLLFYSVGIGQISSEVPQNLSASRPQDRQFILSSKKLLLSDSGFYLCAWSVPSGGVYNEQFFGPGTRLTVL.

V usage is TRBV7-8 and J usage is TRBJ1-3; TRBD1 might be the D (6 bases). Trimming removed 5 bases from V and 3 bases from J, with 11 bases in between. Germline V CDR1 and CDR2: SGHVS, FQNEAQ. The CDR3 contains 14 residues. The DNA for the CDR3 is TGTGCCAGCAGCGGAAACAGGGATGGAAACACCATATATTTT. Translated: CASSGNRDGNTIYF.

This clonotype was seen ten or more times. The chain employs TRBV11-2 and TRBJ2-7; the D gene is possibly TRBD2 (5 bases). The CDR3 totals 14 residues. Trimming stripped 3 bases from V and 1 base from J, with 10 bases between. Germline V lookup: CDR1 SGHAT, CDR2 FQNNGV. This chain's CDR3 is CASSFLEGSYEQYF. In DNA, the CDR3 is TGTGCCAGCAGCTTTCTCGAGGGTTCCTACGAGCAGTACTTC.

The table lists this clonotype with many counts. The gene calls are TRBV3-1 and TRBJ2-7; D gene uncertain. The CDR3 runs 15 residues. Looked up from germline, CDR1 is LGHDT and CDR2 is YNNKEL (reference sequence). With 3 bases removed from V and 2 bases from J, the gap between germline ends came to 14 bases. CDR3 sequence reads: CASSHFHGNPYEQYF. For the CDR3, the DNA is TGTGCCAGCAGCCACTTTCATGGGAACCCCTACGAGCAGTACTTC.

The chain links TRBV25-1 to TRBJ1-6; D perhaps matches TRBD1 (6 bases). Trimming removed 5 bases from V and 7 bases from J, with 12 bases in between. The CDR3 extends over 14 amino acids. The V gene's germline CDR1 is MGHDK and CDR2 SYGVNS. The DNA of the CDR3 is TGTGCCAGCAGTATCGGGACACCGAATTCACCCCTCCACTTT. Translation gives CASSIGTPNSPLHF.

J is TRBJ1-5 and V is TRBV19; 7 bases line up with TRBD1. CDR3 size: 16 residues. V lost 6 bases and J lost 4; bases outside the gene matches: 12. Germline V gene lookup returns CDR1 LNHDA and CDR2 SQIVND (reference sequence). In DNA form, the CDR3 reads TGTGCCAGTAGCCTTGACAGGGACTATGGGAATCAGCCCCAGCATTTT. Amino acid sequence: CASSLDRDYGNQPQHF. Together with reference TRBV19 and TRBJ1-5, the CDR3 gives the full variable domain: DGGITQSPKYLFRKEGQNVTLSCEQNLNHDAMYWYRQDPGQGLRLIYYSQIVNDFQKGDIAEGYSVSREKKESFPLTVTSAQKNPTAFYLCASSLDRDYGNQPQHFGDGTRLSIL.

Points on this clonotype: This clone may be a read error of a much larger clone one base away. V gene TRBV5-1 combines with J gene TRBJ2-7; no reliable D call. The CDR3 has 13 residues. Germline V gives CDR1 SGHRS, CDR2 YFSETQ. V was trimmed by 5 bases and J by 1 base, leaving 10 bases between them. CDR3 coding DNA: TGCGCCAGCAGGTTGACGGCTTCCTACGAGCAGTACTTC. This encodes CASRLTASYEQYF.

The CDR3 sequence: CASGFGQRNQPQHF. In DNA form, the CDR3 reads TGTGCTAGTGGTTTCGGACAGCGCAATCAGCCCCAGCATTTT. The chain links TRBV12-5 to TRBJ1-5, with TRBD1 as a possible D gene (6 bases). This CDR3 has 14 amino acids. Germline V lookup: CDR1 LGHNT, CDR2 FRNRAP. Trimming removed 3 bases at V and 2 bases at J, with 8 bases between.